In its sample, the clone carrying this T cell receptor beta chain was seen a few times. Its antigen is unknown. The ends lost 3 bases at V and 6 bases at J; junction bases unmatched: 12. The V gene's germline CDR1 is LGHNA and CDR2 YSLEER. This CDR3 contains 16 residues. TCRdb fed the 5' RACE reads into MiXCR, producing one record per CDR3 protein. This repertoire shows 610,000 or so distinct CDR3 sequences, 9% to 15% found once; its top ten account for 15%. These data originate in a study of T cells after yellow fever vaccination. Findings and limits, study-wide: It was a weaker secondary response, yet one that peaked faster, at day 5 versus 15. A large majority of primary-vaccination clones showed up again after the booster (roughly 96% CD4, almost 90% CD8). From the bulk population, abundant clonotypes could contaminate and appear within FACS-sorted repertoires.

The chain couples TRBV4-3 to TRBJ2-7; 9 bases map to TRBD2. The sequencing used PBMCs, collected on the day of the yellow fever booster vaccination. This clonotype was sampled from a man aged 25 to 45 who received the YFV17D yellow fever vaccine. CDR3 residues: CASSQSFGTSNVEQYF. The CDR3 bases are TGCGCCAGCAGCCAGTCTTTTGGGACTAGCAATGTCGAGCAGTACTTC.